Each of the 15 T cell receptor beta chains below was sequenced from the same sample in a study of shared clonotypes between healthy human individuals. Assay: immunoSEQ multiplex PCR; the TCRdb copy retains only in-frame clones and omits some. The table has around 2,000,000 clones, over 85% seen once. Sequencing used naive CD4+ T cells sorted from blood. Subset of the sample: CD45RA+ positively selected. The receptors stem from a man between 18 and 29 years old in good health.

This rearrangement joins TRBV7-2 to TRBJ2-5; a weak D match, TRBD1 (5 bases). The CDR3 is 15 residues long. Germline lookup yields CDR1 SGHTA and CDR2 FQGNSA. V was clipped by 0 bases and J by 4 bases, with 12 bases between them. The CDR3 nucleotides read TGTGCCAGCAGCTTAGCGGGGCAGGGCGGAGAGACCCAGTACTTC. Translated: CASSLAGQGGETQYF.

The rearrangement uses TRBV7-8 and TRBJ1-2, with a tentative D call TRBD1 (5 bases). CDR1 SGHVS and CDR2 FQNEAQ come from the germline V gene. The ends were cut back, 1 base at V and 0 bases at J, with 12 bases in the middle. This CDR3 comprises 16 residues. Written as DNA, the CDR3 is TGTGCCAGCAGCTTAGGGGACGGGTTCTCTAACTATGGCTACACCTTC. It encodes CASSLGDGFSNYGYTF.

J is TRBJ1-1 and V is TRBV7-2, with D maybe TRBD1 (6 bases). Trimming shortened V by 7 bases and J by 4 bases, and 16 bases separated the two germline ends. CDR3 size: 14 residues. Germline V gene sequence: CDR1 SGHTA, CDR2 FQGNSA. The CDR3 loop is CASTPQGAITEAFF. CDR3 in DNA: TGTGCCAGCACCCCACAGGGTGCGATCACTGAAGCTTTCTTT.

The chain recombines TRBV6-1 with TRBJ2-1, with 9 bases identical to TRBD2. Losses at the gene ends were 4 bases for V and 4 bases for J; bases not matched to a gene: 8. Per germline, CDR1 MNHNS and CDR2 SASEGT. This CDR3 has 16 amino acids. CDR3 in DNA: TGTGCCAGCAGTGCACAACTAGCGGGCCTATACAATGAGCAGTTCTTC. This translates into CASSAQLAGLYNEQFF.

The chain joins TRBV12-5 to TRBJ1-1; possible D gene TRBD1, 6 bases. CDR3 size: 16 residues. CDR1 LGHNT and CDR2 FRNRAP come from the germline V gene. V was clipped by 1 base and J by 1 base, with 13 bases between them. The CDR3 loop is CASGLDAGQSNTEAFF. The CDR3 DNA is TGTGCTAGTGGTTTGGACGCGGGACAATCGAACACTGAAGCTTTCTTT.

The chain carries TRBV28 and TRBJ2-5; 8 nucleotides align to TRBD2. V dropped 6 bases and J dropped 5; count of bases not matched to a gene: 11. The CDR3 runs 15 residues. Germline V gene sequence: CDR1 MDHEN, CDR2 SYDVKM. The CDR3 sequence: CASSPPGLVWETQYF. The CDR3 bases are TGTGCCAGCAGCCCACCGGGACTAGTATGGGAGACCCAGTACTTC.

V usage is TRBV30 and J usage is TRBJ2-5; 16 nucleotides agree with TRBD2. Per the germline V gene, CDR1 is GTSNPN and CDR2 is SVGIG (reference sequence). V gave up 8 bases and J gave up 5 bases; unmatched junction bases: 5. This CDR3 is built from 14 residues. The CDR3, as DNA: TGTGCCGGGACTAGCGGGGGGGTCGGTGAGACCCAGTACTTC. This translates into CAGTSGGVGETQYF.

V usage is TRBV14 and J usage is TRBJ1-2; D is uncertain. V shed 4 bases and J shed 4 bases, with 19 bases lying between them. From germline, CDR1 is SGHDN and CDR2 FVKESK. The CDR3 is made up of 16 amino acids. CDR3 in amino acids: CASSPLGVESTYGYTF. The CDR3 DNA follows: TGTGCCAGCAGCCCCCTAGGCGTAGAAAGTACCTATGGCTACACCTTC.

This chain joins TRBV2 and TRBJ2-2, with unresolved D. The CDR3 is 12 residues long. V gave up 2 bases and J gave up 7 bases, with 5 bases separating them. CDR1 and CDR2 from the germline V gene are SNHLY and FYNNEI. The CDR3 protein is CASSEMGGELFF. The CDR3 DNA reads as TGTGCCAGCAGTGAAATGGGCGGGGAGCTGTTTTTT.

The V gene is TRBV5-6, the J gene TRBJ2-2; D uncertain. Germline V gives CDR1 SGHDT, CDR2 YYEEEE. Trimming left V 2 bases short and J 4 bases short, with 9 bases between. The CDR3 is made up of 14 amino acids. CDR3 in DNA: TGTGCCAGCAGCTTAACATACCGCACCGGGGAGCTGTTTTTT. Translation: CASSLTYRTGELFF.

The chain couples TRBV4-3 to TRBJ2-7; 7 nucleotides agree with TRBD2. In germline, CDR1 is LGHNA, CDR2 YSLEER. The length of the CDR3 is 15 residues. The junction had 3 bases not matched to a gene; V was cut back by 0 bases and J by 1 base. CDR3 DNA: TGCGCCAGCAGCCAAGAGTCTAGCGGATCCTACGAGCAGTACTTC. Translation gives CASSQESSGSYEQYF.

This clone came up once. The genes are TRBV27 and TRBJ2-2, with D possibly called TRBD1 or TRBD2 (5 bases each). V lost 6 bases, J lost 1 base, and 18 bases lay in between. Per germline, CDR1 MNHEY and CDR2 SMNVEV (reference sequence). This CDR3 spans 17 amino acids. CDR3 DNA: TGTGCCAGCAGACTGCTCGGAGAGGGGCTGAACACCGGGGAGCTGTTTTTT. This gives the protein CASRLLGEGLNTGELFF.

The chain couples TRBV7-8 to TRBJ1-4, with 9 bases matching TRBD1. This CDR3 comprises 16 residues. After removal of 4 bases from V and 7 bases from J, the junction contained 10 bases not matched to a gene. The germline gives CDR1 SGHVS, CDR2 FQNEAQ. The DNA for the CDR3 is TGTGCCAGCAGCTATAGGGAATCGGACAGGGGTGAAAAACTGTTTTTT. Translated: CASSYRESDRGEKLFF.

The chain joins TRBV19 to TRBJ1-2; no reliable D call. The CDR3 has 12 residues. The germline gives CDR1 LNHDA, CDR2 SQIVND (reference sequence). Trimming cost V 8 bases and J 2 bases, with 9 bases left between them. The CDR3 nucleotides read TGTGCCAGTTCCCCGGACAACTATGGCTACACCTTC. It yields the protein CASSPDNYGYTF.

The chain recombines TRBV6-5 with TRBJ2-1, with 10 nucleotides matching TRBD1. The CDR3 runs 15 residues. Trimming took 5 bases from V and 3 from J; bases not matched to a gene: 4. Per the germline V gene, CDR1 is MNHEY and CDR2 is SVGAGI. The CDR3 coding sequence is TGTGCCAGCAGTCCCCGGGACAGGGGCTACAATGAGCAGTTCTTC. Translating gives CASSPRDRGYNEQFF.